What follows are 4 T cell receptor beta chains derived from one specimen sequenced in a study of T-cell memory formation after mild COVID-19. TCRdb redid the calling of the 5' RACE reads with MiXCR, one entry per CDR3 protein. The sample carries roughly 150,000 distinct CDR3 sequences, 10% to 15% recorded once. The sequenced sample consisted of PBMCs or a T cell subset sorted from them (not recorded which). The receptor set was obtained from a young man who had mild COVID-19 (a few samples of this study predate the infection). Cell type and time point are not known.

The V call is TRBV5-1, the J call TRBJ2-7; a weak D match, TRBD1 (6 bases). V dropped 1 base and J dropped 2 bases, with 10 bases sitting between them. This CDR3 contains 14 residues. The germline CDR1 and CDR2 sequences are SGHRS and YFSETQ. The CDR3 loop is CASSLLQGPYEQYF. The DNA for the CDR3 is TGCGCCAGCAGCTTGCTTCAGGGGCCCTACGAGCAGTACTTC. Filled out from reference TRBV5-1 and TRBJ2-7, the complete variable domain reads KAGVTQTPRYLIKTRGQQVTLSCSPISGHRSVSWYQQTPGQGLQFLFEYFSETQRNKGNFPGRFSGRQFSNSRSEMNVSTLELGDSALYLCASSLLQGPYEQYFGPGTRLTVT.

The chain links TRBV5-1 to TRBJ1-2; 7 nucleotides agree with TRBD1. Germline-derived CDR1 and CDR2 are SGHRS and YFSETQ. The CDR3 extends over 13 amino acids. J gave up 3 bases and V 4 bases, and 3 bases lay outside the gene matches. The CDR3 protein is CASSLQGDYGYTF. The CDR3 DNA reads TGCGCCAGCAGCCTTCAGGGGGACTATGGCTACACCTTC.

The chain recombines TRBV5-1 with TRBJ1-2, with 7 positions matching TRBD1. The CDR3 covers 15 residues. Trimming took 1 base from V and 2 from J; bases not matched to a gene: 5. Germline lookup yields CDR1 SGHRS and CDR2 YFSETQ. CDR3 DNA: TGCGCCAGCAGCTTGTGGGCAGGGGGGAACTATGGCTACACCTTC. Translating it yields CASSLWAGGNYGYTF. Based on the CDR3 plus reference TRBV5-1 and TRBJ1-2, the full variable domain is KAGVTQTPRYLIKTRGQQVTLSCSPISGHRSVSWYQQTPGQGLQFLFEYFSETQRNKGNFPGRFSGRQFSNSRSEMNVSTLELGDSALYLCASSLWAGGNYGYTFGSGTRLTVV.

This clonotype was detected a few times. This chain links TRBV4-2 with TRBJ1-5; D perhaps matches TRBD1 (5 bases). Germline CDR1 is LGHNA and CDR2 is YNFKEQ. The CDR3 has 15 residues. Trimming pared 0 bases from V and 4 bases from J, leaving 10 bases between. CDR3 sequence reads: CASSQERGGNQPQHF. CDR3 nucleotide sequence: TGTGCCAGCAGCCAAGAACGGGGGGGAAATCAGCCCCAGCATTTT.